One T cell receptor (beta chain) is described in this entry. The treatment denotes: some 20 received Ad26.COV2.S at low or high dose, single or two shots; 5 received placebo; per-sample allocation not given. Sampling was done on day 63 after the first vaccine or placebo injection. An Ad26 vector expressing Wuhan-strain SARS-CoV-2 spike constituted the vaccine. This entry comes from a study of Ad26.COV2.S vaccination and SARS-CoV-2 variants. Trimming cost V 8 bases and J 0 bases, with 8 bases left between them. The CDR3 has 13 residues. Germline-derived CDR1 and CDR2 are GTSNPN and SVGIG (reference sequence). The data were produced by immunoSEQ multiplex PCR, yet TCRdb's version contains in-frame clones alone and is incomplete. In the table there are hundreds of thousands of clones, around 87% of which are singletons.

The receptor was derived from a person aged 18-60 years who received the Ad26.COV2.S COVID-19 vaccine or a placebo. Sequencing was performed on peripheral blood, taken in a trial of Ad26.COV2.S vaccine versus placebo. V gene TRBV30 combines with J gene TRBJ1-6, with D possibly TRBD1 on 5 matching bases. CDR3 DNA: TGTGCCAGACAGAGCTCCTATAATTCACCCCTCCACTTT. Its translation: CARQSSYNSPLHF.